This entry concerns a single T cell receptor beta chain. Germline trimming cut 6 bases from V and 1 base from J; bases unmatched to any gene: 4. The CDR3 sequence is 15 residues long. Germline lookup yields CDR1 SGHTS and CDR2 YDEGEE. The record originates from a study of identical twins. From the 5' RACE reads, TCRdb called clonotypes with MiXCR, one entry per CDR3 protein. This sample carries a few hundred thousand distinct CDR3 sequences, about 8.3% of them seen once, and the ten largest clones take less than 4%. This sample was also put to use in a study of yellow fever vaccine responses in identical twins. That paper adds: After vaccination, twins' T cell response reportedly seemed partly convergent, partly personalized.

The TCR sequence derives from a woman under 30 in good health. Source material: CD8+ T cells sorted from blood. The chain is built from TRBV5-8 and TRBJ2-1; TRBD1 aligns across 10 bases. CDR3: CASTSGQGSYNEQFF. The CDR3 DNA is TGTGCCAGCACCTCGGGACAGGGGTCCTACAATGAGCAGTTCTTC.